This TCR beta chain was recorded in a study of T cell changes during pregnancy in multiple sclerosis. Profiled with immunoSEQ multiplex PCR; TCRdb holds only in-frame clones, not every one. The sample contains roughly 38,000 clones, 94% of which appear only once. The CDR3 is 14 amino acids. CDR1 and CDR2 from the germline V gene are SNHLY and FYNNEI. Between the trimmed V and J ends, which lost 3 bases and 5 bases, there was a span of 13 bases. The sequence was obtained from a female donor with multiple sclerosis, enrolled in a pregnancy study. The sample here was CD8+ T cells from peripheral blood mononuclear cells, taken in the third trimester of pregnancy. The V and J genes are TRBV2 and TRBJ2-5; no reliable D call. CDR3 residues: CASSDHRLEETQYF. The CDR3 DNA is TGTGCCAGCAGTGACCACCGCCTGGAGGAGACCCAGTACTTC.